This T cell receptor (beta chain) was obtained from a study of blood T cell repertoires in COVID-19. Across the study: COVID-19 samples, acute and convalescent, were from the United States, Italy and Spain. From T cells, B-cell-depleted T cells, or PBMCs came the material, which was cDNA or gDNA.

The authors' processing: Reference gene primers were amplified, and this amplification served to estimate nucleated cell counts. Generated by immunoSEQ multiplex PCR, the TCRdb table keeps only in-frame clones and is missing some. D and trimming come from the DNA, and the V and J calls and clone size come from that table. The sample includes some 41,000 clones, around 82% of them seen just once. V was cut by 0 bases and J by 5 bases, with 5 bases left in between. In germline, CDR1 is LGHNA, CDR2 YNFKEQ. This CDR3 spans 13 amino acids. The sequence derives from a woman aged 80 or older with active or convalescent COVID-19. The chain recombines TRBV4-2 with TRBJ1-5; D is unclear. Sequenced: peripheral blood. The CDR3 is CASSQDRDQPQHF. CDR3 sequence (DNA): TGTGCCAGCAGCCAAGACCGGGATCAGCCCCAGCATTTT.